Below, one TCR beta chain is given with its context. Its antigen is currently unknown. Two oligonucleotides, mixed equimolar, formed the beta constant-region primer covering TRBC1 and TRBC2. Four rounds of PCR amplified the ligated cDNA using nested alpha and beta constant-region primers plus SP2. TCRdb re-analysed the UMI-ligation and nested PCR reads in MiXCR, keeping a single row per CDR3 protein. The sample carries over 110,000 distinct CDR3 sequences, 15% to 25% recorded once. The CDR3 contains 16 residues. Germline V gene lookup returns CDR1 SQVTM and CDR2 ANQGSEA. V lost 0 bases to trimming and J lost 6 bases, with 17 bases between them. This sample is part of a study of naive and memory T cell subsets. Study-wide findings and caveats: The power law exponent of TCR abundance differed between naive and memory cells. Naive repertoires, especially CD8, held a few larger clonotypes, possibly memory cells re-expressing CD45RA.

Sequencing used naive CD8+ T cells from blood. The V call is TRBV29-1, the J call TRBJ2-2; D might be TRBD1 (6 bases). The receptor's source is a human donor in good health. For the CDR3, the DNA is TGCAGCGTTGAAGATATAAGCGCAAAGGGGGCCGGGGAGCTGTTTTTT. This codes for CSVEDISAKGAGELFF.